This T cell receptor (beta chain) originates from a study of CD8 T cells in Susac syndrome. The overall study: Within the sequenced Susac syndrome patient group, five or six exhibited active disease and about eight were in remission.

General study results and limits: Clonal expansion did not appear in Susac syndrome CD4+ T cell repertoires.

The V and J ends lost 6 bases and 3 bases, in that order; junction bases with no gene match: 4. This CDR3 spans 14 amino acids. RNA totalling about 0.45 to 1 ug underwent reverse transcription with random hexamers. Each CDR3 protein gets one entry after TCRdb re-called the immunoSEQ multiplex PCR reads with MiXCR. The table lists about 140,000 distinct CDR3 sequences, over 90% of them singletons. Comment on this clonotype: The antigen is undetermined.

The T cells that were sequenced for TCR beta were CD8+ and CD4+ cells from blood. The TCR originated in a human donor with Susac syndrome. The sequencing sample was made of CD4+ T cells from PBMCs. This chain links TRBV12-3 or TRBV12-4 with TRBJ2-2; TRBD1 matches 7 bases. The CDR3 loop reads CASRPGTDTGELFF. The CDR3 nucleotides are TGTGCCAGCAGGCCCGGGACAGACACCGGGGAGCTGTTTTTT.